Below, 7 T cell receptor beta chains from the same sample are listed, as sequenced in a study of blood T cell repertoires in COVID-19. Clones were sequenced by immunoSEQ multiplex PCR, and TCRdb holds only the in-frame ones, with some missing. The table includes approximately 66,000 clones, 85% to 90% detected once. The sequenced sample was peripheral blood. These TCRs come from a human donor with active COVID-19. The donor label of this sample is uncertain.

As DNA, the CDR3 is TGTGCCAGCAGCGACGGGCGGGTATCTAGCACAGATACGCAGTATTTT. As protein: CASSDGRVSSTDTQYF. The chain combines TRBV28 with TRBJ2-3; perhaps TRBD2 as D (5 bases). Germline CDR1 reads MDHEN; CDR2 reads SYDVKM. The CDR3 covers 16 residues. Trimming took 6 bases from V and 0 from J, leaving 16 bases between them.

The V call is TRBV6-5, the J call TRBJ2-1, with D possibly matching TRBD1 (5 bases). CDR1 and CDR2 (germline): MNHEY, SVGAGI. The CDR3 extends over 15 amino acids. V gave up 7 bases and J gave up 6 bases, with 19 bases separating them. CDR3 in amino acids: CASTPDRAGSNEQFF. CDR3 nucleotide sequence: TGTGCCAGCACCCCCGACCGAGCAGGGTCCAATGAGCAGTTCTTC.

The chain is built from TRBV20-1 and TRBJ2-1; 8 nucleotides agree with TRBD2. This CDR3 spans 14 amino acids. Germline V CDR1 and CDR2: DFQATT, SNEGSKA (reference sequence). The J segment lost 4 bases and the V segment lost 6 bases, leaving 8 bases of the junction unmatched. CDR3 sequence (DNA): TGCAGTGCCAGTGGGACTAGGGCTTACAATGAGCAGTTCTTC. This encodes CSASGTRAYNEQFF.

The V gene is TRBV28, the J gene TRBJ2-5; 11 bases agree with TRBD2. Germline V CDR1 and CDR2: MDHEN, SYDVKM. This CDR3 has 16 amino acids. V shed 1 base and J 2 bases; nucleotides not matched to a gene: 3. The CDR3: CASSLFSGRGQETQYF. CDR3 in DNA: TGTGCCAGCAGTTTATTTAGCGGGAGGGGACAAGAGACCCAGTACTTC.

J is TRBJ2-3 and V is TRBV19; 7 positions match TRBD2. CDR1 LNHDA and CDR2 SQIVND come from the germline V gene (reference sequence). The CDR3 contains 15 residues. The J segment lost 2 bases and the V segment lost 5 bases, leaving 7 bases of the junction unmatched. CDR3 nucleotides: TGTGCCAGTAGTCAGTGGGGGGGGGACACAGATACGCAGTATTTT. This encodes CASSQWGGDTDTQYF.

The rearrangement links TRBV2 to TRBJ1-5; the D gene is possibly TRBD1 (6 bases). The CDR3 totals 16 residues. Germline V gene sequence: CDR1 SNHLY, CDR2 FYNNEI. Trimming shortened V by 3 bases and J by 0 bases, and 12 bases separated the two germline ends. The CDR3 nucleotides read TGTGCCAGCAGTGACCCGGACAGTAATAGCAATCAGCCCCAGCATTTT. As protein: CASSDPDSNSNQPQHF.

The chain carries TRBV4-3 and TRBJ1-2, with D unresolved. Trimming pared 0 bases from V and 4 bases from J, leaving 6 bases between. CDR3 length: 13 amino acids. CDR1 is LGHNA and CDR2 is YSLEER in the germline V gene. CDR3 nucleotide sequence: TGCGCCAGCAGCCAAGATCATAGCTATGGCTACACCTTC. This gives the protein CASSQDHSYGYTF.